Reported below is one T cell receptor beta chain. Germline V CDR1 and CDR2: MDHEN, SYDVKM. V trimming: 2 bases; J trimming: 5 bases; junction bases outside the gene matches: 8. This CDR3 is 15 amino acids long. This sample was taken from a study of shared clonotypes between healthy human individuals. At the deep level, the assay was run. Only in-frame clones appear in the TCRdb table, and some are missing; sequencing was by immunoSEQ multiplex PCR. Found here are approximately 2,300,000 clones, 92% of them singletons; the top ten hold 0.3% to 0.4%. This chain joins TRBV28 and TRBJ2-5, with TRBD1 identical over 7 bases. The TCR was taken from a man in his late teens or twenties in good health. Some clones in this sample may be carry-over from other donors' samples. Sequencing was done on a sample of naive CD4+ T cells from PBMCs. As for subset: CD45RA+ positively selected. CDR3 sequence: CASSLPQGFRETQYF. CDR3 DNA: TGTGCCAGCAGTTTACCACAGGGGTTCCGGGAGACCCAGTACTTC.